The 8 T cell receptor beta chains below were found in one sample sequenced in a study of read filtering for tumor transcriptome and immune sequencing. This library used roughly 0.4 ug RNA and molecular barcoded adaptors spanning alpha/delta and beta/gamma chains. TCRdb used MiXCR to reprocess the reads, holding one entry per CDR3 protein. The repertoire holds tens of thousands of distinct CDR3 sequences, with less than 20% as singletons. The sequenced material came from a population of CD138-negative cells sorted from bone marrow. The receptors come from a donor older than 35 with multiple myeloma.

Concerning this clonotype: A much larger clone lies one base from this, so it may be a read error. V is TRBV18 and J is TRBJ1-1, with 9 bases that match TRBD1. CDR1 is KGHSH, CDR2 LQKENI, per germline. The V and J ends lost 5 bases and 4 bases, in that order; junction bases with no gene match: 8. The CDR3 runs 15 residues. This CDR3 reads CASSASGQGFTEAFF. The CDR3 DNA follows: TGTGCCAGCTCAGCTTCGGGACAGGGATTCACTGAAGCTTTCTTT.

This clonotype was picked up a small number of times. CDR3 protein: CASSQPKGGPGGYTIYF. The CDR3 region has the DNA TGTGCCAGCAGTCAACCCAAGGGTGGCCCCGGTGGTTACACCATATATTTT. The rearrangement uses TRBV4-2 and TRBJ1-3; D gene uncertain. The germline V gene has CDR1 LGHNA and CDR2 YNFKEQ. V lost 6 bases, J lost 8 bases, and 26 bases lay in between. The CDR3 extends over 17 amino acids.

This clonotype was seen only a few times. This chain connects TRBV18 to TRBJ1-1; D is uncertain. The CDR3 runs to 14 residues. Germline CDR1 reads KGHSH; CDR2 reads LQKENI. The ends were cut back, 0 bases at V and 1 base at J, with 6 bases in the middle. CDR3 DNA: TGTGCCAGCTCACCACCGGCCGGGAACACTGAAGCTTTCTTT. Translation: CASSPPAGNTEAFF.

This clonotype was detected many times. The chain carries TRBV7-2 and TRBJ2-2, with 9 nucleotides matching TRBD1. Looked up from germline, CDR1 is SGHTA and CDR2 is FQGNSA. The ends lost 5 bases at V and 4 bases at J; junction bases unmatched: 8. This CDR3 spans 16 amino acids. CDR3 coding DNA: TGTGCCAGCAGCCTCCGGACAGGGGTCTTCACCGGGGAGCTGTTTTTT. It encodes CASSLRTGVFTGELFF.

This clonotype was detected a few times. This sequence joins TRBV5-3 and TRBJ1-1; a weak D match, TRBD1 (6 bases). TRBV5-3 qualifies as an ORF whose function is uncertain. The ends were cut back, 6 bases at V and 0 bases at J, with 15 bases in the middle. The CDR3 runs to 15 residues. In DNA form, the CDR3 reads TGTGCCAGAATTCAGGGGTCCCCAATGAACACTGAAGCTTTCTTT. Its protein product is CARIQGSPMNTEAFF.

This clonotype was counted many times. In nucleotides, the CDR3 is TGTGCCTCCGCCTCGGGGGCCCCTCGCTACACCTTC. Amino acids: CASASGAPRYTF. This chain uses TRBV28 with TRBJ1-2, with TRBD1 as a possible D gene (6 bases). Trimming took 11 bases from V and 9 from J, leaving 19 bases between them. The CDR3 consists of 12 residues. Germline CDR1 is MDHEN and CDR2 is SYDVKM.

As regards this clonotype: One base away lies a much larger clone, so this may be a sequencing read error. This chain joins TRBV4-1 and TRBJ2-3; D not resolved. This CDR3 comprises 14 residues. Germline assignment: CDR1 MGHRA and CDR2 YSYEKL. Trimming stripped 8 bases from V and 4 bases from J, with 16 bases between. DNA of the CDR3: TGCGCCAGCGGCCCTACCCCGCCGTCAGATACGCAGTATTTT. Amino acids: CASGPTPPSDTQYF.

This clonotype was seen ten or more times. This rearrangement joins TRBV6-1 to TRBJ1-5, with 8 bases that match TRBD1. V shed 10 bases and J 5 bases; nucleotides not matched to a gene: 7. The CDR3 extends over 13 amino acids. CDR1 MNHNS and CDR2 SASEGT come from the germline V gene. CDR3 amino acids: CAIRTGPDQPQHF. CDR3 DNA sequence: TGTGCCATACGGACAGGGCCTGATCAGCCCCAGCATTTT.